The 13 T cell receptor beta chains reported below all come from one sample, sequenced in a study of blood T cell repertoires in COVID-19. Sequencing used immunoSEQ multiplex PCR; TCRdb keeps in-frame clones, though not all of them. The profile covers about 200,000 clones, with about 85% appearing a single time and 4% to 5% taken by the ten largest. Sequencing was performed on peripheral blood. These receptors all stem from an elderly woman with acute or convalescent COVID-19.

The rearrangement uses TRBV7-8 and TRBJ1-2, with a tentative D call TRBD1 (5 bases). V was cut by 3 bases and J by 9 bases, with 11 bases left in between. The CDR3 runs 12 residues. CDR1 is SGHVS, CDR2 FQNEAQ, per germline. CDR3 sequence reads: CASSLQGARYTF. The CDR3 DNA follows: TGTGCCAGCAGCTTGCAAGGGGCCCGCTACACCTTC.

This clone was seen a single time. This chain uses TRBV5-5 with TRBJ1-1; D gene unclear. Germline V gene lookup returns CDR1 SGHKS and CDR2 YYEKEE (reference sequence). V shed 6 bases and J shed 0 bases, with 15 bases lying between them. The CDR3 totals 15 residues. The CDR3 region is CASIPLGTLNTEAFF. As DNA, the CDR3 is TGTGCCAGCATTCCCCTTGGCACCCTGAACACTGAAGCTTTCTTT. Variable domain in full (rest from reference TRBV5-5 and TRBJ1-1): DAGVTQSPTHLIKTRGQQVTLRCSPISGHKSVSWYQQVLGQGPQFIFQYYEKEERGRGNFPDRFSARQFPNYSSELNVNALLLGDSALYLCASIPLGTLNTEAFFGQGTRLTVV.

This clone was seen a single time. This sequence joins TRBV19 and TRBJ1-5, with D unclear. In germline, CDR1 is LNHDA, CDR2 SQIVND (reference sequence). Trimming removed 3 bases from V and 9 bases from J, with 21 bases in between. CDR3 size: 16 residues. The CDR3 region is CASSMKIGGLVGPQHF. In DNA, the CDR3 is TGTGCCAGTAGTATGAAAATTGGAGGGTTGGTGGGGCCCCAGCATTTT.

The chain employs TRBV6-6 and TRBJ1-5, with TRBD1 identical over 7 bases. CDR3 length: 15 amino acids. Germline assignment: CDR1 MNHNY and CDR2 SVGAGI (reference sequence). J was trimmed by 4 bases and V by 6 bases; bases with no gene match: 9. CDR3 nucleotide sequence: TGTGCCAGCAGGGTGACAGGGCAGCGAAATCAGCCCCAGCATTTT. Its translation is CASRVTGQRNQPQHF.

The DNA for the CDR3 is TGCAGTGCTAGTCAACAGATGAACACTGAAGCTTTCTTT. Its translation: CSASQQMNTEAFF. The chain is built from TRBV20-1 and TRBJ1-1; D is unresolved. Germline-derived CDR1 and CDR2 are DFQATT and SNEGSKA (reference sequence). The CDR3 loop spans 13 amino acids. Between the trimmed V and J ends, which lost 3 bases and 0 bases, there was a span of 8 bases.

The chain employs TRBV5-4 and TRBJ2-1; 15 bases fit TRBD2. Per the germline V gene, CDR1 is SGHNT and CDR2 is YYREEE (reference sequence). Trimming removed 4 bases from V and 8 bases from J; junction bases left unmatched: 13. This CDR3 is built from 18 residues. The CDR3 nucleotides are TGTGCCAGCAGCGAGGGACTAGCGGGAGGAGCCCGAGTCTATGAGCAGTTCTTC. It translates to CASSEGLAGGARVYEQFF.

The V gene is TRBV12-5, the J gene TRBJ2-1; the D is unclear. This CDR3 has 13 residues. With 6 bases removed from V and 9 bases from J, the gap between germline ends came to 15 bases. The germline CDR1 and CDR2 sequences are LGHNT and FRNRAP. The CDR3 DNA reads TGTGCTAGTGGCCGTACGGTGGTTGGTGAGCAGTTCTTC. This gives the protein CASGRTVVGEQFF.

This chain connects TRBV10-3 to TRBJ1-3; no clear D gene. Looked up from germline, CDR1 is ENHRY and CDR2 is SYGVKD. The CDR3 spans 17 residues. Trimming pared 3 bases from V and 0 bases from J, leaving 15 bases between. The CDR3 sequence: CAISDPVRTNSGNTIYF. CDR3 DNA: TGTGCCATCAGTGACCCCGTCAGGACTAACTCTGGAAACACCATATATTTT.

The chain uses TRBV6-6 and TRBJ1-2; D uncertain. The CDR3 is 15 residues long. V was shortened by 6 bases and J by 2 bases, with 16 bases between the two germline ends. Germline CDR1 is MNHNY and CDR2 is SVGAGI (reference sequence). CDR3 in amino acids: CASSQQNSANYGYTF. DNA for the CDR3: TGTGCCAGCAGCCAACAGAACTCCGCCAACTATGGCTACACCTTC.

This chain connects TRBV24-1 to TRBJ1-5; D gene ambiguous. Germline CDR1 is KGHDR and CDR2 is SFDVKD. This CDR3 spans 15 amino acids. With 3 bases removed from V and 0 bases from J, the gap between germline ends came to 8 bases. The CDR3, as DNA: TGTGCCACCAGTGATACAAGATATAGCAATCAGCCCCAGCATTTT. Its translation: CATSDTRYSNQPQHF.

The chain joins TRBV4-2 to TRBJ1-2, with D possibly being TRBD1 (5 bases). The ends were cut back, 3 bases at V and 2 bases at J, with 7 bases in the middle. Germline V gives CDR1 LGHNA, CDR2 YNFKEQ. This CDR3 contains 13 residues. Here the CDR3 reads CASSQGGNYGYTF. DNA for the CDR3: TGTGCCAGCAGCCAGGGGGGAAACTATGGCTACACCTTC.

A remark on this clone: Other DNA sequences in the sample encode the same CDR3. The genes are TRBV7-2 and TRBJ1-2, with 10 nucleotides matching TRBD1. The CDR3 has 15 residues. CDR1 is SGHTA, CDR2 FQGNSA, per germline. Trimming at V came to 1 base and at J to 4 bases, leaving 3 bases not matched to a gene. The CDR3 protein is CASSLGTGGSYGYTF. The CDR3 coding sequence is TGTGCCAGCAGCTTAGGGACAGGGGGTAGCTATGGCTACACCTTC.

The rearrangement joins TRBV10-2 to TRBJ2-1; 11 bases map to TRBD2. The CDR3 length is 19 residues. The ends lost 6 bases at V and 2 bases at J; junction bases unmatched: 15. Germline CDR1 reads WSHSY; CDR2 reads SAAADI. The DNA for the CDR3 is TGCGCCAGCAGCTCCTCCGGGACTAGCGGACATCGAACCTACAATGAGCAGTTCTTC. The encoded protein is CASSSSGTSGHRTYNEQFF.